This T cell receptor beta chain was captured by sequencing in a study of monozygotic twins with inflammatory bowel disease. Total RNA input per TCR library was around 3,500 ng. TCRdb reprocessed the 5' RACE reads, keeping one entry per CDR3 protein, no DNA. This repertoire comprises around 140,000 distinct CDR3 sequences; its ten largest clones make up roughly 2.5%. Overall study results and limits: The analysis yielded no support for one strong signal or clonotype associated with IBD.

Points on this clonotype: Its specificity is unknown.

The CDR3 totals 15 residues. Germline V gene sequence: CDR1 SGHTA, CDR2 FQGNSA. Sequenced material: blood. V gene TRBV7-2 combines with J gene TRBJ1-2; checking the TCRdb D call of TRBD1 is not possible without DNA. The source is a human donor with ulcerative colitis or Crohn's disease, or a healthy co-twin of an affected twin (not recorded which). The CDR3 loop reads CASSLQGAPNYGYTF.